What follows are 14 T cell receptor beta chains derived from one specimen sequenced in a study of lung T cells in sarcoidosis with Löfgren's syndrome (dated by TCRdb to about 2017). TCRdb shows the sequencer as Illumina MiSeq. The raw public reads went through TCRdb reprocessing: fastp at Q25, MiXCR clone calling, in-frame beta chains kept. Each CDR3 protein appears once, grouped with its most common genes and DNA. For this sample the table gives roughly 4,000 distinct CDR3 sequences, of which about 20% were detected only once. Together, the top ten hold about 9% of the sample. The source material was CD4+ T cells from bronchoalveolar lavage. The receptors originated from a human donor with sarcoidosis (Löfgren's syndrome or another form), or a control subject (not recorded which).

CDR3 in amino acids: CAWSVQDAEAFF. CDR3 nucleotides: TGTGCCTGGAGTGTACAGGACGCTGAAGCTTTCTTT. The V gene is TRBV30, the J gene TRBJ1-1; weak D call: TRBD1 (5 bases). Germline CDR1 reads GTSNPN; CDR2 reads SVGIG (reference sequence). Deletions cut 0 bases from V and 6 bases from J, with 8 bases between. The CDR3 is made up of 12 amino acids.

The chain uses TRBV28 and TRBJ2-1; a weak D match, TRBD1 (5 bases). This CDR3 is built from 14 residues. The germline CDR1 and CDR2 sequences are MDHEN and SYDVKM. The CDR3 is CVRSLQEGNNEQFF. DNA of the CDR3: TGTGTCAGAAGTTTACAGGAAGGAAACAATGAGCAGTTCTTC.

Note on this clonotype: At one of its ends the junction is not consistent with the germline gene, which may arise from a read error. The chain combines TRBV10-3 with TRBJ2-2, with D perhaps matching TRBD1 (6 bases). CDR1 is ENHRY, CDR2 SYGVKD, per germline. The CDR3 covers 14 residues. As DNA, the CDR3 is TGTGCCGTCAGCGCCAGGGGCGGCACCGGGGAGCTGTTTTTT. Translating gives CAVSARGGTGELFF.

Relative to its sample, this clonotype is medium-sized. The junction and the germline gene differ at one end; a read error may be behind it. The chain joins TRBV14 to TRBJ2-1, with TRBD2 matching over 9 bases. Looked up from germline, CDR1 is SGHDN and CDR2 is FVKESK. The CDR3 length is 15 residues. CDR3 DNA sequence: TGTGCCAGCAGCCTTCCCGGGACTAGCTACCATGAGCAGTTCTTC. This sequence encodes CASSLPGTSYHEQFF.

This clonotype showed up just once. One end of the junction varies from germline; a read error may be responsible. The chain combines TRBV20-1 with TRBJ1-5; D unresolved. Germline CDR1 reads DFQATT; CDR2 reads SNEGSKA (reference sequence). The CDR3 has 13 residues. The CDR3 bases are TGCAGTGCTCGACCCGACACAAATCTGCCCCAGCACTTT. It translates to CSARPDTNLPQHF.

In its sample, this clonotype ranks as medium-sized. The rearrangement joins TRBV28 to TRBJ2-7, with D possibly matching TRBD2 (5 bases). CDR3 length: 14 amino acids. CDR1 MDHEN and CDR2 SYDVKM come from the germline V gene. V gave up 6 bases and J gave up 5 bases, with 17 bases separating them. The CDR3, as DNA: TGTGCCAGCAGGCACGTGGGGTCGGAGGACGAGCAGTACTTC. Translated, it gives CASRHVGSEDEQYF.

This clonotype showed up just once. The CDR3 nucleotides read TGCAGTGCTAGAGAAGAGACGAGGGAAAACATTCAGTACTTC. Translation gives CSAREETRENIQYF. The gene calls are TRBV20-1 and TRBJ2-4, with TRBD2 as a possible D gene (5 bases). V was pared by 0 bases and J by 5 bases, with 11 bases between. The CDR3 is 14 amino acids. Germline values: CDR1 DFQATT, CDR2 SNEGSKA (reference sequence).

This clonotype is labeled as medium-sized. V and J are TRBV25-1 and TRBJ1-5, with TRBD1 matching 9 bases. The CDR3 extends over 13 amino acids. V shed 6 bases, J shed 5 bases, and the junction held 2 bases outside the gene matches. Germline-derived CDR1 and CDR2 are MGHDK and SYGVNS. The CDR3 reads CASRGQGYQPQHF. The CDR3 bases are TGTGCCAGCAGGGGACAGGGATATCAGCCCCAGCATTTT.

This clonotype was seen repeatedly, ten times or more. The chain has TRBV9 and TRBJ2-7; D is undetermined. In germline, CDR1 is SGDLS, CDR2 YYNGEE. Deletions cut 4 bases from V and 5 bases from J, with 4 bases between. This CDR3 has 10 amino acids. In nucleotides, the CDR3 is TGTGCCAGCAGCCCGAACGAGCAGTACTTC. It translates to CASSPNEQYF.

By share of the sample, this clonotype is large. The chain has TRBV27 and TRBJ2-1; the D call may be TRBD1 or TRBD2 (5 bases each). Trimming cost V 3 bases and J 4 bases, with 16 bases left between them. Looked up from germline, CDR1 is MNHEY and CDR2 is SMNVEV (reference sequence). There are 16 residues in the CDR3. CDR3 amino acids: CASSFARGGVYNEQFF. Written as DNA, the CDR3 is TGTGCCAGCAGTTTTGCGAGGGGTGGGGTATACAATGAGCAGTTCTTC.

This clonotype appeared a few times. It may be a read error: a sequence one base away is much more abundant. The CDR3 sequence: CGVARGEKLFF. Here the CDR3 DNA reads TGCGGCGTTGCAAGGGGTGAAAAACTGTTTTTT. The chain recombines TRBV29-1 with TRBJ1-4, with D perhaps matching TRBD1 (5 bases). The CDR3 contains 11 residues. CDR1 and CDR2 (germline): SQVTM, ANQGSEA.

This clonotype occurred many times. The chain combines TRBV2 with TRBJ2-2, with D perhaps TRBD1 (7 bases). The CDR3 spans 15 residues. Germline assignment: CDR1 SNHLY and CDR2 FYNNEI. Deletions cut 9 bases from V and 2 bases from J, with 16 bases between. The chain's CDR3 is CARTAGQINTGELFF. CDR3 coding DNA: TGTGCCAGGACTGCGGGACAGATAAACACCGGGGAGCTGTTTTTT.

This clonotype is medium-sized (0.01 to 0.1%) within its sample. V and J are TRBV28 and TRBJ2-1, with D possibly TRBD2 on 6 matching bases. V was cut by 4 bases and J by 0 bases, with 7 bases left in between. Germline loops: CDR1 MDHEN, CDR2 SYDVKM. The CDR3 contains 14 residues. In DNA form, the CDR3 reads TGTGCCAGCAGTTCGGAGGGCTCCTACAATGAGCAGTTCTTC. This codes for CASSSEGSYNEQFF.

The sample holds many counts of this clonotype. V and J are TRBV5-1 and TRBJ2-2; TRBD1 matches at 7 bases. The CDR3 has 16 residues. Trimming took 4 bases from V and 5 from J; bases not matched to a gene: 11. The germline V gene encodes CDR1 SGHRS and CDR2 YFSETQ. The CDR3 is CASSPMTGLNTGELFF. The DNA for the CDR3 is TGCGCCAGCAGCCCCATGACAGGGCTGAATACCGGGGAGCTGTTTTTT.